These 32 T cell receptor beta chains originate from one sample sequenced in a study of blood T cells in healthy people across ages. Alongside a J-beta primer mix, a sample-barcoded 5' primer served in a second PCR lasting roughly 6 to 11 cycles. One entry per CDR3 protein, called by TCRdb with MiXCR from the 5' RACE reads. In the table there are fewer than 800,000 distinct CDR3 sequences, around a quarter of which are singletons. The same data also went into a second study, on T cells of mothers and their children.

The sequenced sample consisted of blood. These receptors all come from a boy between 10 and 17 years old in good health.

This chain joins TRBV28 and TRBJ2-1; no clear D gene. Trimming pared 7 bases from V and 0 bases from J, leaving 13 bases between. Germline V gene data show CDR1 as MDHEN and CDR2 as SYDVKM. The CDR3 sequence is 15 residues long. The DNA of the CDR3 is TGTGCCAGCATTCCTCGGACGAGCTCCTACAATGAGCAGTTCTTC. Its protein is CASIPRTSSYNEQFF.

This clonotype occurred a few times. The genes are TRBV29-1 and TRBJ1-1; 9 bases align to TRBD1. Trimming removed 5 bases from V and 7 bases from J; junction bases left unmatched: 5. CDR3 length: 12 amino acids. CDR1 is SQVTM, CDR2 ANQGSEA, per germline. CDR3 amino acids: CSVLGQGIEAFF. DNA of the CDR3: TGCAGCGTTCTAGGACAGGGGATTGAAGCTTTCTTT.

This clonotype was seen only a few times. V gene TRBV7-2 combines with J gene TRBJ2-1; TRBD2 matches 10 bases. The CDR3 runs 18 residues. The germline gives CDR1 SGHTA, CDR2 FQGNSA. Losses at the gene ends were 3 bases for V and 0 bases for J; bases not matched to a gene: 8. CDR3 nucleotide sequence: TGTGCCAGCAGCTTGGGGCTAGCGGGAGCCCTCTCCTACAATGAGCAGTTCTTC. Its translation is CASSLGLAGALSYNEQFF.

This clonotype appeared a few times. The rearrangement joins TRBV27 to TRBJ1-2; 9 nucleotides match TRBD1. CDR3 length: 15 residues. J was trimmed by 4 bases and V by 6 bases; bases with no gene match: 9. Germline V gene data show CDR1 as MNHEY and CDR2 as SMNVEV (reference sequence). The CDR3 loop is CASRVPGQGSYGYTF. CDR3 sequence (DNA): TGTGCCAGCAGGGTCCCGGGACAGGGTAGCTATGGCTACACCTTC.

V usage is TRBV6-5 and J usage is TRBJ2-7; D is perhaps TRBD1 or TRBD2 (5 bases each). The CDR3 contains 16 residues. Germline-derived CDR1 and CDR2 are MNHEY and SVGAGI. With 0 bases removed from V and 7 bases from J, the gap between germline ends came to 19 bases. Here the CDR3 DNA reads TGTGCCAGCAGTTACTCTATCGGGGCAGGGACGGGGGAGCAGTACTTC. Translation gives CASSYSIGAGTGEQYF.

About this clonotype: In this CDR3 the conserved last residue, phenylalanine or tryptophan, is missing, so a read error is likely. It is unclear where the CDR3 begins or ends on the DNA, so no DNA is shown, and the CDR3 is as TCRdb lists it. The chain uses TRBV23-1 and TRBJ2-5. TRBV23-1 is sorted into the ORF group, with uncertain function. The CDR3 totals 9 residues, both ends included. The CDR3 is CASSQSTGY.

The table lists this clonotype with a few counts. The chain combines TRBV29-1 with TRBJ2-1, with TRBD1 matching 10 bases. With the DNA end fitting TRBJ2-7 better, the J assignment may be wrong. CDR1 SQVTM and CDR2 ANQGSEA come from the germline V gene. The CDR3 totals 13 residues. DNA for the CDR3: TGCAGCGCTCGGACAGGGGGACGATACGAGCAGTACTTC. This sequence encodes CSARTGGRYEQYF.

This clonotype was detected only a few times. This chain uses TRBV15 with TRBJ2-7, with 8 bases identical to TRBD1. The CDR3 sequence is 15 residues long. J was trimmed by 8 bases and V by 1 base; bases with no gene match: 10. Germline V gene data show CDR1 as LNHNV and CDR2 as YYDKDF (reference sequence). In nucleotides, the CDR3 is TGTGCCACCAGCAGAGGTGGACAGGGTACGATCCAGCAGTACTTC. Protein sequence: CATSRGGQGTIQQYF.

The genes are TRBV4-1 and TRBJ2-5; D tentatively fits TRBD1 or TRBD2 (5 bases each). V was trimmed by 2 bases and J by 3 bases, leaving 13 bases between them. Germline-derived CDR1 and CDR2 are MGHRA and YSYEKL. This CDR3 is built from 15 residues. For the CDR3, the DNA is TGCGCCAGCAGCCAAATAGGGATGGGGGAAGAGACCCAGTACTTC. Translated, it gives CASSQIGMGEETQYF.

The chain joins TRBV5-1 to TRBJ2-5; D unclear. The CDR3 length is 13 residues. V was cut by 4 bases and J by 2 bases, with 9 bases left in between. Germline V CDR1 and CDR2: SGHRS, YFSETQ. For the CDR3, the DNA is TGCGCCAGCAGCACGCTACCTCAAGAGACCCAGTACTTC. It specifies CASSTLPQETQYF.

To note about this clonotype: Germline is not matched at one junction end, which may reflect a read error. The CDR3 loop reads CSAPDLAGGNEQSF. CDR3 nucleotides: TGCAGTGCTCCCGACCTAGCGGGAGGGAATGAGCAGTCCTTC. The rearrangement links TRBV20-1 to TRBJ2-1; 12 nucleotides match TRBD2. This CDR3 is 14 amino acids long. Germline lookup yields CDR1 DFQATT and CDR2 SNEGSKA (reference sequence).

The CDR3 loop reads CASSYPTGWANGETQYF. CDR3 coding DNA: TGTGCCAGCAGTTACCCGACAGGGTGGGCTAATGGCGAGACCCAGTACTTC. The V gene is TRBV6-5, the J gene TRBJ2-5; TRBD1 agrees at 7 bases. The CDR3 consists of 17 residues. Per the germline V gene, CDR1 is MNHEY and CDR2 is SVGAGI. With 2 bases clipped from V and 5 bases from J, the junction kept 14 bases outside the gene matches.

The CDR3 DNA reads TGTGCCAGCAGTTACTCCCAGGGCCGGCAGCCCCAGCATTTT. As protein: CASSYSQGRQPQHF. This chain links TRBV6-2 or TRBV6-3 with TRBJ1-5; tentatively, D is TRBD1 (5 bases). V shed 0 bases and J shed 7 bases, with 10 bases lying between them. CDR1 is MNHEY and CDR2 is SVGEGT in the germline V gene. This CDR3 contains 14 residues.

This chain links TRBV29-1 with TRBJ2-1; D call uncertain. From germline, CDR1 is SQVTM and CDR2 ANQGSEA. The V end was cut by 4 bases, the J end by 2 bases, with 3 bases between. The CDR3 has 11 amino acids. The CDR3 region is CSVATYNEQFF. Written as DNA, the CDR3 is TGCAGCGTTGCCACCTACAATGAGCAGTTCTTC.

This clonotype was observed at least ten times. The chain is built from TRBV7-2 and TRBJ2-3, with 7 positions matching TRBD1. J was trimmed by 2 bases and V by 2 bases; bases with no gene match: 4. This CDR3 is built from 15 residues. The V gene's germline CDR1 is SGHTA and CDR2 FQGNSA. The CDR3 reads CASSLRQGNTDTQYF. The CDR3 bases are TGTGCCAGCAGCTTAAGACAGGGAAACACAGATACGCAGTATTTT.

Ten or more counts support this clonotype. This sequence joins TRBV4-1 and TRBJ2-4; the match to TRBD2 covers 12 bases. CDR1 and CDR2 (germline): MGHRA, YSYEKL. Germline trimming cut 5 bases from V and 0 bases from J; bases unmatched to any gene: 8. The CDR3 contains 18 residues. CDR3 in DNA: TGCGCCAGCAGCTTGGGACTAGCGGGTAGTGTAGCCAAAAACATTCAGTACTTC. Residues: CASSLGLAGSVAKNIQYF.

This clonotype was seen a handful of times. CDR3 sequence reads: CASSGQLAGGNTDTQYF. The CDR3 DNA is TGTGCCAGCAGCGGACAACTAGCGGGAGGGAACACAGATACGCAGTATTTT. V gene TRBV7-2 combines with J gene TRBJ2-3; TRBD2 agrees at 13 bases. V was clipped by 5 bases and J by 2 bases; unmatched bases: 7. The germline CDR1 and CDR2 sequences are SGHTA and FQGNSA. The CDR3 covers 17 residues.

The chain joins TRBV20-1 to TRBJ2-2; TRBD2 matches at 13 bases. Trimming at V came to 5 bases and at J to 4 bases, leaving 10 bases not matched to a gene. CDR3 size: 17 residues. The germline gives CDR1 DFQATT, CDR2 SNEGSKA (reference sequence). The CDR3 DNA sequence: TGCAGTGCTGGCCGGACTAGCGGGGGCGGCGGCACCGGGGAGCTGTTTTTT. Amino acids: CSAGRTSGGGGTGELFF.

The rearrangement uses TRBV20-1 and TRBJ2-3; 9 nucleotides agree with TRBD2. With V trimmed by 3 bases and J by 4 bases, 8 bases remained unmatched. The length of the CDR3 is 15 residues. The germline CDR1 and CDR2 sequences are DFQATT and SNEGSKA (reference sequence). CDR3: CSASLAGGQSDTQYF. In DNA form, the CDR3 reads TGCAGTGCTAGTCTTGCGGGGGGGCAGTCAGATACGCAGTATTTT.

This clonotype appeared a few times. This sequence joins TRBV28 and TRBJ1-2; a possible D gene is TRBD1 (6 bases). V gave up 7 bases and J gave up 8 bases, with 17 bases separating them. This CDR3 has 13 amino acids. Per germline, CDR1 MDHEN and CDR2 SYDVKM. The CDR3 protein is CASTLRGARGYTF. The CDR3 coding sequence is TGTGCCAGCACCCTCCGGGGGGCACGGGGCTACACCTTC.

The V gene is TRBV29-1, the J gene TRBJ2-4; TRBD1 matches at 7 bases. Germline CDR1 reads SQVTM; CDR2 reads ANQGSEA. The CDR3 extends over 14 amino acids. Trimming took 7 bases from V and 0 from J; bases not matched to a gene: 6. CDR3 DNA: TGCAGCGCCATGGGACAGCTAGCCAAAAACATTCAGTACTTC. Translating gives CSAMGQLAKNIQYF.

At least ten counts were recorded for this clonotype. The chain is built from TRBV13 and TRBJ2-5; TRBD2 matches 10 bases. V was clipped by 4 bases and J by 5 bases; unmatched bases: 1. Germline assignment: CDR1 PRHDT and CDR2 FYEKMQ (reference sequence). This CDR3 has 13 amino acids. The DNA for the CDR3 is TGTGCCAGCAGCTCGGGACTAGCGGAGACCCAGTACTTC. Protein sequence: CASSSGLAETQYF.

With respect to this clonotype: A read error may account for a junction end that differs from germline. The CDR3 bases are TGTGCCGGCAGTTACCTGGACAGTCGGTATAATGAAAAACTGTTTTTT. Translated: CAGSYLDSRYNEKLFF. This sequence joins TRBV6-5 and TRBJ1-4, with a weak D call TRBD1 (6 bases). Germline V gene data show CDR1 as MNHEY and CDR2 as SVGAGI. The CDR3 has 16 amino acids.

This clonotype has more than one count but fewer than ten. As DNA, the CDR3 is TGTGCCAGCAGTTTCGGAACCAGGGCCTACGAGCAGTACTTC. Encoded protein: CASSFGTRAYEQYF. This chain connects TRBV28 to TRBJ2-7, with a possible D match to TRBD1 (5 bases). The V and J ends lost 3 bases and 2 bases respectively, with 11 bases between them. The CDR3 extends over 14 amino acids. Looked up from germline, CDR1 is MDHEN and CDR2 is SYDVKM. Based on the CDR3 plus reference TRBV28 and TRBJ2-7, the full variable domain is DVKVTQSSRYLVKRTGEKVFLECVQDMDHENMFWYRQDPGLGLRLIYFSYDVKMKEKGDIPEGYSVSREKKERFSLILESASTNQTSMYLCASSFGTRAYEQYFGPGTRLTVT.

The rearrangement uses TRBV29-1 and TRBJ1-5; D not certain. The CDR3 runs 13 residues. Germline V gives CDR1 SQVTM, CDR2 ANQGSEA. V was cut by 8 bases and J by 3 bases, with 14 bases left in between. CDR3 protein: CSIGAGNNQPQHF. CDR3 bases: TGCAGCATCGGAGCGGGGAACAATCAGCCCCAGCATTTT.

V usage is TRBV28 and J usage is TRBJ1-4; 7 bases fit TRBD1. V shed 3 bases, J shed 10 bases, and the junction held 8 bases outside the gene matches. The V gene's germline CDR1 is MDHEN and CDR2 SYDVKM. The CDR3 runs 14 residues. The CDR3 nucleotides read TGTGCCAGCAGTTTCGACAGGGAGGATGGAAAACTGTTTTTT. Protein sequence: CASSFDREDGKLFF.

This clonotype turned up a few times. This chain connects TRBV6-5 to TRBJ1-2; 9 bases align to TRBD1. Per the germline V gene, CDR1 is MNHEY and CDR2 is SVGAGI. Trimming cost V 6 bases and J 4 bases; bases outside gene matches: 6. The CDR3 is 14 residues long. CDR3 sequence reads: CASSPGQGLYGYTF. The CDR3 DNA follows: TGTGCCAGCAGCCCGGGACAGGGTCTCTATGGCTACACCTTC.

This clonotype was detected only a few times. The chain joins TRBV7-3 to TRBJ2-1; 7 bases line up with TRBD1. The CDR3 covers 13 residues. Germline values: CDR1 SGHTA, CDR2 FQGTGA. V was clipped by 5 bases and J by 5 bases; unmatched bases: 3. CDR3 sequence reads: CASSPDRDNEQFF. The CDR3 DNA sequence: TGTGCCAGCAGCCCCGACAGGGACAATGAGCAGTTCTTC.

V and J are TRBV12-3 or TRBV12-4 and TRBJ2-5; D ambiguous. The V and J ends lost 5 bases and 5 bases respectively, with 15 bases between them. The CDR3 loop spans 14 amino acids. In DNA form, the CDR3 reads TGTGCCAGCAGTCCCCTGGGAACAGCGGAGACCCAGTACTTC. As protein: CASSPLGTAETQYF.

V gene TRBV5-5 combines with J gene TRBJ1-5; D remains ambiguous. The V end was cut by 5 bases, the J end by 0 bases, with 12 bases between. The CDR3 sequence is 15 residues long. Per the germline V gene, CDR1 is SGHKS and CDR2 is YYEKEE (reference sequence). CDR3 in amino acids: CASRQVADSNQPQHF. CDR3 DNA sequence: TGTGCCAGCAGACAAGTGGCGGATAGCAATCAGCCCCAGCATTTT.

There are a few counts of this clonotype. CDR3 sequence: CASRTQDRRQFF. The CDR3 region has the DNA TGTGCCAGCAGGACCCAGGACAGGAGGCAGTTCTTC. J is TRBJ2-7 and V is TRBV28; 7 nucleotides line up with TRBD1. The better agreement between TRBJ2-1 and the DNA end casts doubt on the J call. The germline CDR1 and CDR2 sequences are MDHEN and SYDVKM. The CDR3 extends over 12 amino acids.

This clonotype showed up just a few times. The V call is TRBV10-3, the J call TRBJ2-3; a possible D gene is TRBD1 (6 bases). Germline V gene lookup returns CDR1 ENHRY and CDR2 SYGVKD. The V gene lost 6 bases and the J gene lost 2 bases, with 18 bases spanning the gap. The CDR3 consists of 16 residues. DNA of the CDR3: TGTGCCATCAGGGACCTGGACAGCAGAACCACAGATACGCAGTATTTT. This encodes CAIRDLDSRTTDTQYF.